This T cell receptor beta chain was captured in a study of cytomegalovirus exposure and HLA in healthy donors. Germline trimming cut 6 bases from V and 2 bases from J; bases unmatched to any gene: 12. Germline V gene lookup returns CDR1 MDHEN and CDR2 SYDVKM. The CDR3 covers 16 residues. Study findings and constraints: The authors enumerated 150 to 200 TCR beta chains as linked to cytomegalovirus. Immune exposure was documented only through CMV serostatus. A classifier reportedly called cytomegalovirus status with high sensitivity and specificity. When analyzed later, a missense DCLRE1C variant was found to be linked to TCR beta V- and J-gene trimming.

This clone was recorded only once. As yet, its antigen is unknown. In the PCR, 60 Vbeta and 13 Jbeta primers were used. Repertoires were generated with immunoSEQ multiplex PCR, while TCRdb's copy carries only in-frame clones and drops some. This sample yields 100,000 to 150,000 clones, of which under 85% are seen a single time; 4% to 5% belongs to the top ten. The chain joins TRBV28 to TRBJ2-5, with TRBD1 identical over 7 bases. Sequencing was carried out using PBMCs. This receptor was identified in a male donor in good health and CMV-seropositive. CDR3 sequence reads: CASSPRTGHIQETQYF. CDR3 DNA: TGTGCCAGCAGCCCTCGGACAGGCCATATTCAAGAGACCCAGTACTTC.